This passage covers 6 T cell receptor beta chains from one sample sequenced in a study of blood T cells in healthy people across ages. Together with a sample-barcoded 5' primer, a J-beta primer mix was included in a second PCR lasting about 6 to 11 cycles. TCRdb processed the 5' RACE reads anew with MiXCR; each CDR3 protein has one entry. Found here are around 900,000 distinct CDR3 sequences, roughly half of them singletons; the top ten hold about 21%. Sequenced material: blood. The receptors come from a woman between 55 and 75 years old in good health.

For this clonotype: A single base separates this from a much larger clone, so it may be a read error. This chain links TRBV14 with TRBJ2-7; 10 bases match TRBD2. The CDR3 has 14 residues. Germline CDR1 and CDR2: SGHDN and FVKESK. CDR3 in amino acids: CAGRESSGSARQYF. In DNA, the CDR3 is TGTGCCGGCAGGGAATCTAGCGGGAGTGCTCGGCAGTACTTC. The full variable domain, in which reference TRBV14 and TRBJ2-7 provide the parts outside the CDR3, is EAGVTQFPSHSVIEKGQTVTLRCDPISGHDNLYWYRRVMGKEIKFLLHFVKESKQDESGMPNNRFLAERTGGTYSTLKVQPAELEDSGVYFCAGRESSGSARQYFGPGTRLTVT.

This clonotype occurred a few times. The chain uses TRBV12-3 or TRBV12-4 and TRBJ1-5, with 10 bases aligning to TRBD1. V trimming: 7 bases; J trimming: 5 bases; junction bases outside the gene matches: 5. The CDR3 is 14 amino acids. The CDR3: CASKGGQGYQPQHF. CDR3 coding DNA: TGTGCCAGCAAGGGGGGACAGGGGTATCAGCCCCAGCATTTT.

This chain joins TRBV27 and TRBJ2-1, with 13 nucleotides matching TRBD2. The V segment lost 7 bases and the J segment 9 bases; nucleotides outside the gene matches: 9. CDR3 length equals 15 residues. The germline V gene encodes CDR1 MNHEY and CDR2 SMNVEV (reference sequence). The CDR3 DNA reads TGTGCCAGCATCATGGGGACTAGCGGGATGGGTGAGCAGTTCTTC. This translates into CASIMGTSGMGEQFF.

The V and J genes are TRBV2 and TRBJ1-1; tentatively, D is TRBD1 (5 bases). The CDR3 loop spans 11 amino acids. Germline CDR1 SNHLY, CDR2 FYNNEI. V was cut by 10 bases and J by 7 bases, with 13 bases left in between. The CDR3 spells CAIHTGSEAFF. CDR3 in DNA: TGTGCCATACATACAGGCAGTGAAGCTTTCTTT.

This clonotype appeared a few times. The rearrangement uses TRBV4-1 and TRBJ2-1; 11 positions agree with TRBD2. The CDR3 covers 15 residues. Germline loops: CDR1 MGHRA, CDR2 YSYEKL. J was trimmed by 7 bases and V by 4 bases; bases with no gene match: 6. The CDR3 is CASSPLAGAINEQFF. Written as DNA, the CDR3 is TGCGCCAGCAGCCCACTAGCGGGAGCAATAAATGAGCAGTTCTTC.

CDR3 residues: CASSYSGGDYGYTF. In DNA, the CDR3 is TGTGCCAGCAGTTACTCAGGGGGAGACTATGGCTACACCTTC. The chain carries TRBV6-6 and TRBJ1-2; possible D gene TRBD1, 6 bases. Trimming shortened V by 0 bases and J by 3 bases, and 8 bases separated the two germline ends. This CDR3 contains 14 residues. Germline V lookup: CDR1 MNHNY, CDR2 SVGAGI (reference sequence).